Presented here are 24 T cell receptor beta chains from one specimen sequenced in a study of metastatic and nonmetastatic thyroid tumors. TCRdb re-processed the PCR reads through MiXCR. The sample lists about 6,900 clones, about 37% occurring once. None of the patients had undergone any treatment ahead of thyroid surgery. Sequencing was done on a sample of tumor tissue. Receptors were obtained from a female donor with papillary thyroid cancer or a benign thyroid nodule (not recorded which). Some clones in this sample may be carry-over from other donors' samples.

This clone is classed as medium-sized. This chain links TRBV5-1 with TRBJ2-6; perhaps TRBD1 as D (5 bases). This CDR3 region has 15 residues. Germline CDR1 is SGHRS and CDR2 is YFSETQ. V lost 2 bases to trimming and J lost 6 bases, with 12 bases between them. The CDR3 DNA follows: TGCGCCAGCAGCTTAGGGGCCCCAGAGGCCAACGTCCTGACTTTC. Its translation is CASSLGAPEANVLTF.

This clone was picked up a small number of times. The V and J genes are TRBV19 and TRBJ1-1; no reliable D call. The CDR3 length is 15 residues. Germline V CDR1 and CDR2: LNHDA, SQIVND (reference sequence). Deletions cut 7 bases from V and 1 base from J, with 16 bases between. The DNA of the CDR3 is TGTGCCAGTAAGCCAGGTCTTGACTGGAACACTGAAGCTTTCTTT. Translation: CASKPGLDWNTEAFF.

V and J are TRBV5-6 and TRBJ2-1, with unresolved D. This CDR3 is 15 amino acids long. Germline V CDR1 and CDR2: SGHDT, YYEEEE. The V gene lost 0 bases and the J gene lost 1 base, with 8 bases spanning the gap. The CDR3 protein is CASSLDLRSYNEQFF. The CDR3 nucleotides read TGTGCCAGCAGCTTGGACCTTAGGTCCTACAATGAGCAGTTCTTC.

The chain is built from TRBV20-1 and TRBJ1-4; TRBD1 might be the D (6 bases). Germline CDR1 is DFQATT and CDR2 is SNEGSKA (reference sequence). V lost 0 bases and J 7 bases, leaving 12 bases between the germline ends. The CDR3 length is 14 residues. Here the CDR3 reads CSAREGGGVEKLFF. CDR3 coding DNA: TGCAGTGCTAGAGAAGGAGGGGGTGTTGAAAAACTGTTTTTT.

Concerning this clone: Relative to the germline gene, one junction end is altered; a read error may explain this. The chain links TRBV4-3 to TRBJ2-3, with 12 bases aligning to TRBD2. The germline CDR1 and CDR2 sequences are LGHNA and YSLEER. The CDR3 extends over 16 amino acids. DNA for the CDR3: TGCGCCAGCAGCCACCTGCTAGCGGGAGGGCCCGATACGCAGTATTTC. Protein product: CASSHLLAGGPDTQYF.

This clone was observed a few times. V gene TRBV12-3 or TRBV12-4 combines with J gene TRBJ2-7, with D perhaps matching TRBD1 (5 bases). V was shortened by 7 bases and J by 6 bases, with 10 bases between the two germline ends. The CDR3 is 11 amino acids. The CDR3 DNA follows: TGTGCCAGCATGCAGGGAAGCGAGCAGTACTTC. Translating it yields CASMQGSEQYF.

Details on this clone: The junction and the germline gene differ at one end; a read error may be behind it. This rearrangement joins TRBV11-2 to TRBJ2-2; 8 nucleotides match TRBD2. Per germline, CDR1 SGHAT and CDR2 FQNNGV. This CDR3 has 15 amino acids. CDR3 region: CASILDGGAAGELFF. CDR3 in DNA: TGTGCCAGCATCTTAGACGGGGGGGCGGCCGGGGAGCTGTTTTTT.

The chain is built from TRBV13 and TRBJ2-7; no definite D call. The ends were cut back, 4 bases at V and 4 bases at J, with 14 bases in the middle. The CDR3 is 14 residues long. Germline CDR1 reads PRHDT; CDR2 reads FYEKMQ (reference sequence). CDR3 coding DNA: TGTGCCAGCAGCTCTCGGTCTGTCGAATACGAGCAGTACTTC. Encoded protein: CASSSRSVEYEQYF.

The chain recombines TRBV24-1 with TRBJ2-5; 9 bases align to TRBD1. The trim removed 1 base at V and 3 bases at J, leaving 2 bases unmatched. Germline V gives CDR1 KGHDR, CDR2 SFDVKD. The CDR3 consists of 15 residues. The CDR3 here is CATSDFDRGEETQYF. CDR3 nucleotide sequence: TGTGCCACCAGTGATTTTGACAGGGGGGAAGAGACCCAGTACTTC.

The chain uses TRBV4-2 and TRBJ2-3; 10 bases map to TRBD2. Per the germline V gene, CDR1 is LGHNA and CDR2 is YNFKEQ. V trimming: 1 base; J trimming: 1 base; junction bases outside the gene matches: 2. The CDR3 is made up of 16 amino acids. The CDR3 nucleotides are TGTGCCAGCAGCCAAGCCGGACTAGCGGGCACAGATACGCAGTATTTT. Translation gives CASSQAGLAGTDTQYF.

There are many counts of this clone. This chain joins TRBV6-1 and TRBJ2-7; 9 nucleotides line up with TRBD2. V lost 6 bases and J lost 2; bases outside the gene matches: 14. Germline V gene lookup returns CDR1 MNHNS and CDR2 SASEGT. CDR3 length: 17 amino acids. CDR3 region: CASRVSAIAGETYEQYF. CDR3 nucleotides: TGTGCCAGCAGGGTCAGCGCCATAGCGGGAGAGACCTACGAGCAGTACTTC.

The chain is built from TRBV11-2 and TRBJ1-2; D may be TRBD1 (5 bases). CDR3 size: 13 residues. The V gene lost 5 bases and the J gene lost 4 bases, with 11 bases spanning the gap. Germline V gene sequence: CDR1 SGHAT, CDR2 FQNNGV. Here the CDR3 DNA reads TGTGCCAGCAGCCCCCAGGGTTCCTATGGCTACACCTTC. Translating gives CASSPQGSYGYTF.

This chain joins TRBV4-3 and TRBJ2-1, with 11 bases fitting TRBD2. The V gene's germline CDR1 is LGHNA and CDR2 YSLEER. The CDR3 is 15 amino acids. The junction had 5 bases not matched to a gene; V was cut back by 4 bases and J by 6 bases. The CDR3 coding sequence is TGCGCCAGCAGCCGAGGGACTAGCGGTCCCAATGAGCAGTTCTTC. Translating it yields CASSRGTSGPNEQFF.

J is TRBJ1-4 and V is TRBV5-1; tentatively, D is TRBD1 (6 bases). Germline-derived CDR1 and CDR2 are SGHRS and YFSETQ. Trimming pared 3 bases from V and 1 base from J, leaving 13 bases between. The CDR3 is 16 residues long. This chain's CDR3 is CASSWGPGQTNEKLFF. CDR3 in DNA: TGCGCCAGCAGCTGGGGACCGGGACAAACTAATGAAAAACTGTTTTTT.

This clone ranks as medium-sized. This chain joins TRBV10-1 and TRBJ1-1; tentatively, D is TRBD1 (5 bases). Per germline, CDR1 WNHNN and CDR2 SYGVQD (reference sequence). Trimming cost V 1 base and J 10 bases, with 13 bases left between them. CDR3 length equals 13 residues. CDR3 sequence: CASSEFIRVGAFF. For the CDR3, the DNA is TGCGCCAGCAGTGAGTTTATCAGGGTCGGAGCTTTCTTT.

The genes are TRBV28 and TRBJ1-1, with D perhaps matching TRBD1 (5 bases). This CDR3 spans 14 amino acids. Trimming stripped 5 bases from V and 4 bases from J, with 14 bases between. Per germline, CDR1 MDHEN and CDR2 SYDVKM. The CDR3 spells CASSLTGGATEAFF. CDR3 bases: TGTGCCAGCAGTCTAACCGGAGGGGCCACTGAAGCTTTCTTT.

The count of this clone is one. The chain carries TRBV7-2 and TRBJ2-3; D remains ambiguous. Per germline, CDR1 SGHTA and CDR2 FQGNSA. The CDR3 runs 13 residues. The ends were cut back, 1 base at V and 5 bases at J, with 7 bases in the middle. CDR3 sequence: CASSLGSRDTQYF. CDR3 nucleotide sequence: TGTGCCAGCAGCTTAGGCTCGAGAGATACGCAGTATTTT.

V is TRBV20-1 and J is TRBJ2-7, with TRBD2 matching over 10 bases. The CDR3 totals 14 residues. Germline V CDR1 and CDR2: DFQATT, SNEGSKA (reference sequence). With 1 base clipped from V and 8 bases from J, the junction kept 8 bases outside the gene matches. CDR3 region: CSARVAGGMGKQYF. The CDR3, as DNA: TGCAGTGCTAGAGTAGCGGGAGGAATGGGGAAGCAGTACTTC.

Here the CDR3 reads CASRASGSYEQYF. As DNA, the CDR3 is TGTGCCAGCAGAGCTAGCGGGAGTTACGAGCAGTACTTC. The J gene is TRBJ2-7, the V gene TRBV6-1, with 10 bases fitting TRBD2. This CDR3 is built from 13 residues. V lost 6 bases to trimming and J lost 4 bases; unmatched junction nucleotides: 3. Germline assignment: CDR1 MNHNS and CDR2 SASEGT.

The rearrangement joins TRBV9 to TRBJ1-3, with TRBD1 matching 9 bases. The germline V gene has CDR1 SGDLS and CDR2 YYNGEE. V dropped 3 bases and J dropped 2; count of bases not matched to a gene: 6. The CDR3 contains 16 residues. The CDR3 protein is CASSAETGGPGNTIYF. The CDR3 nucleotides read TGTGCCAGCAGCGCAGAAACAGGGGGCCCTGGAAACACCATATATTTT.

This clone was recorded many times. Here the CDR3 reads CASSQAVYRAGVSNEQFF. The DNA for the CDR3 is TGTGCCAGCAGCCAAGCGGTATATAGAGCGGGAGTCTCGAATGAGCAGTTCTTC. The genes are TRBV3-1 and TRBJ2-1, with 8 nucleotides matching TRBD2. V lost 1 base, J lost 7 bases, and 15 bases stayed unmatched. The CDR3 consists of 18 residues. CDR1 is LGHDT and CDR2 is YNNKEL in the germline V gene (reference sequence).

The CDR3 DNA sequence: TGCAGTGCTTCAGACATAAATAGCAATCAGCCCCAGCATTTT. It yields the protein CSASDINSNQPQHF. This sequence joins TRBV20-1 and TRBJ1-5; no definite D call. Per germline, CDR1 DFQATT and CDR2 SNEGSKA (reference sequence). V was trimmed by 5 bases and J by 0 bases, leaving 11 bases between them. The CDR3 loop spans 14 amino acids.

J is TRBJ1-2 and V is TRBV5-4; TRBD1 might be the D (5 bases). This CDR3 is built from 16 residues. The V and J ends lost 5 bases and 6 bases respectively, with 23 bases between them. CDR1 and CDR2 from the germline V gene are SGHNT and YYREEE (reference sequence). Written as DNA, the CDR3 is TGTGCCAGCAGGTCAGTACCCGGGACCCCAAAGGATGGCTACACCTTC. Its protein is CASRSVPGTPKDGYTF.

At least ten counts were recorded for this clone. The rearrangement joins TRBV7-2 to TRBJ1-5; a possible D gene is TRBD1 (5 bases). Looked up from germline, CDR1 is SGHTA and CDR2 is FQGNSA. This CDR3 region has 15 residues. V dropped 2 bases and J dropped 3 bases, with 11 bases sitting between them. The CDR3 nucleotides are TGTGCCAGCAGCTTAAGTGGGACGAACAATCAGCCCCAGCATTTT. This encodes CASSLSGTNNQPQHF.